The 16 T cell receptor beta chains listed next were all sequenced from one sample in a study of cytomegalovirus exposure and HLA in healthy donors. PCR amplification relied on 60 Vbeta primers (plus 13 Jbeta primers). The protocol was immunoSEQ multiplex PCR, while the TCRdb copy is restricted to in-frame clones and leaves out a portion. The sample has about 190,000 clones, just under 75% seen once; the top ten hold over 4%. Material for sequencing was PBMCs. The receptors shown here come from a man aged 25-45 years in good health and CMV-seropositive.

This clone was detected only once. V usage is TRBV7-9 and J usage is TRBJ1-2, with a tentative D call TRBD1 (6 bases). Germline V gives CDR1 SEHNR, CDR2 FQNEAQ (reference sequence). V was shortened by 8 bases and J by 3 bases, with 13 bases between the two germline ends. The CDR3 loop spans 13 amino acids. CDR3 amino acids: CASVGGRDYGYTF. The CDR3 bases are TGTGCCAGCGTGGGGGGGCGCGACTATGGCTACACCTTC.

The chain combines TRBV14 with TRBJ2-5; 9 bases map to TRBD1. Germline V gene sequence: CDR1 SGHDN, CDR2 FVKESK. V shed 0 bases, J shed 5 bases, and the junction held 7 bases outside the gene matches. This CDR3 is 16 amino acids long. This CDR3 is CASSQERTGVKETQYF. CDR3 sequence (DNA): TGTGCCAGCAGCCAAGAACGGACAGGGGTAAAGGAGACCCAGTACTTC.

This chain connects TRBV9 to TRBJ2-7; TRBD1 aligns across 7 bases. From germline, CDR1 is SGDLS and CDR2 YYNGEE. The CDR3 covers 14 residues. The ends lost 0 bases at V and 2 bases at J; junction bases unmatched: 2. CDR3 loop: CASSVGTGTYEQYF. CDR3 in DNA: TGTGCCAGCAGCGTAGGGACAGGCACCTACGAGCAGTACTTC.

The rearrangement uses TRBV28 and TRBJ2-3; no definite D call. Deletions cut 3 bases from V and 1 base from J, with 8 bases between. The CDR3 covers 14 residues. Germline V gene data show CDR1 as MDHEN and CDR2 as SYDVKM. The CDR3, as DNA: TGTGCCAGCAGTTTGTCCCGAGGCACAGATACGCAGTATTTT. Protein: CASSLSRGTDTQYF.

About this clone itself: A read error may account for a junction end that differs from germline. The chain has TRBV7-7 and TRBJ2-7, with 8 bases identical to TRBD1. This CDR3 is 14 amino acids long. Germline-derived CDR1 and CDR2 are SSHAT and FNYEAQ (reference sequence). CDR3 sequence (DNA): TGTGCTAGCAGCCCCACAGGGGGACGCTACGAGCAGTACTTC. It translates to CASSPTGGRYEQYF.

The V call is TRBV19, the J call TRBJ2-3, with TRBD2 matching 10 bases. The CDR3 contains 16 residues. Germline lookup yields CDR1 LNHDA and CDR2 SQIVND (reference sequence). J lost 8 bases, V lost 8 bases, and 16 bases had no gene match. CDR3 coding DNA: TGTGCCAGTCACCCTTCCGGGGAGCGGGGGGGCGGTACGCAGTATTTT. This gives the protein CASHPSGERGGGTQYF.

There are a few counts of this clone. CDR3 amino acids: CASSYLTAGNTIYF. In DNA form, the CDR3 reads TGTGCCAGCAGTTACTTGACAGCCGGAAACACCATATATTTT. The chain has TRBV6-6 and TRBJ1-3; a possible D gene is TRBD1 (5 bases). V was trimmed by 1 base and J by 4 bases, leaving 8 bases between them. CDR1 MNHNY and CDR2 SVGAGI come from the germline V gene (reference sequence). The CDR3 covers 14 residues.

The chain is built from TRBV5-1 and TRBJ2-7, with D perhaps TRBD2 (5 bases). This CDR3 is built from 15 residues. Trimming left V 0 bases short and J 5 bases short, with 15 bases between. CDR1 and CDR2 from the germline V gene are SGHRS and YFSETQ. In nucleotides, the CDR3 is TGCGCCAGCAGCTTGGCCCCGCGAGGGCGACACGAGCAGTACTTC. Translation gives CASSLAPRGRHEQYF.

This clone was detected only a few times. The chain combines TRBV11-2 with TRBJ2-3, with D maybe TRBD2 (6 bases). Germline V lookup: CDR1 SGHAT, CDR2 FQNNGV. V was shortened by 2 bases and J by 6 bases, with 15 bases between the two germline ends. The CDR3 consists of 15 residues. CDR3 amino acids: CASSLRELAGDTQYF. The CDR3 DNA is TGTGCCAGCAGCTTACGTGAACTAGCCGGCGATACGCAGTATTTT.

Comments on this clone: This specimen includes other DNA sequences encoding the same CDR3. The chain couples TRBV7-9 to TRBJ1-1; D is uncertain. Germline CDR1 and CDR2: SEHNR and FQNEAQ (reference sequence). The ends were cut back, 1 base at V and 0 bases at J, with 6 bases in the middle. The CDR3 is made up of 14 amino acids. The CDR3 nucleotides are TGTGCCAGCAGCTTAGGGCAGTTGAACACTGAAGCTTTCTTT. The encoded protein is CASSLGQLNTEAFF.

A few counts support this clone. V is TRBV4-1 and J is TRBJ2-2, with TRBD2 matching over 11 bases. The length of the CDR3 is 17 residues. The germline gives CDR1 MGHRA, CDR2 YSYEKL. The V segment lost 2 bases and the J segment 6 bases; nucleotides outside the gene matches: 8. The CDR3 reads CASSQLSGLAGAGELFF. The CDR3, as DNA: TGCGCCAGCAGCCAACTGTCCGGACTAGCGGGCGCCGGGGAGCTGTTTTTT.

The chain has TRBV4-3 and TRBJ2-7; 9 bases are a match to TRBD1. J was trimmed by 7 bases and V by 2 bases; bases with no gene match: 6. The V gene's germline CDR1 is LGHNA and CDR2 YSLEER. This CDR3 is built from 14 residues. This CDR3 reads CASSQSGTGFEQYF. CDR3 nucleotides: TGCGCCAGCAGCCAATCCGGGACAGGGTTTGAGCAGTACTTC.

The V gene is TRBV28, the J gene TRBJ2-2; TRBD1 might be the D (6 bases). The CDR3 runs to 15 residues. The germline CDR1 and CDR2 sequences are MDHEN and SYDVKM. V dropped 3 bases and J dropped 0 bases, with 8 bases sitting between them. The chain's CDR3 is CASSFEGANTGELFF. The CDR3 bases are TGTGCCAGCAGTTTTGAGGGGGCGAACACCGGGGAGCTGTTTTTT.

V gene TRBV5-4 combines with J gene TRBJ1-2; tentative D call: TRBD1 (6 bases). This CDR3 comprises 13 residues. Per germline, CDR1 SGHNT and CDR2 YYREEE (reference sequence). V was pared by 2 bases and J by 7 bases, with 12 bases between. CDR3 nucleotide sequence: TGTGCCAGCAGCTTACAGGGTCAGGGTGGCTACACCTTC. This translates into CASSLQGQGGYTF.

This chain uses TRBV27 with TRBJ2-2; 7 bases fit TRBD2. The CDR3 consists of 16 residues. Per the germline V gene, CDR1 is MNHEY and CDR2 is SMNVEV (reference sequence). Trimming cost V 6 bases and J 4 bases; bases outside gene matches: 11. CDR3 sequence (DNA): TGTGCCAGCAGACGTGGTCAGACTAGCAGCACCGGGGAGCTGTTTTTT. Encoded protein: CASRRGQTSSTGELFF.

This clone was observed a handful of times. CDR3 nucleotides: TGTGCTTCCGGGGAAGGGCTTGAAGCTTTCTTT. This encodes CASGEGLEAFF. The chain has TRBV9 and TRBJ1-1; unclear D gene. Germline V gives CDR1 SGDLS, CDR2 YYNGEE. The length of the CDR3 is 11 residues.